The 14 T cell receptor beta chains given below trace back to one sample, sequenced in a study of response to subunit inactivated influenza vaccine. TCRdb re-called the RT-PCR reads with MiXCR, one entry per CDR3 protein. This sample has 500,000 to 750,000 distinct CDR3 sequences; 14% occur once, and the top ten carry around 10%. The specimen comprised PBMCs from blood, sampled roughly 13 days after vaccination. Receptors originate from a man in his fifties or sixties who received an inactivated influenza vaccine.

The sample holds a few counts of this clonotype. DNA of the CDR3: TGTGCCAGCAGTTCAGGGGGCACTGAAGCTTTCTTT. As protein: CASSSGGTEAFF. The V call is TRBV6-6, the J call TRBJ1-1; 7 bases are a match to TRBD1. CDR3 length equals 12 residues. V was pared by 4 bases and J by 4 bases, with 0 bases of the junction left unmatched. Germline loops: CDR1 MNHNY, CDR2 SVGAGI (reference sequence).

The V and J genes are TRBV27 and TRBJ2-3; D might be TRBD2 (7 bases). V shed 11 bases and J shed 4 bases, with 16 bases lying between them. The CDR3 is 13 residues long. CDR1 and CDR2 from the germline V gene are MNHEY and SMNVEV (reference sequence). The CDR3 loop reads CAARGLAADTQYF. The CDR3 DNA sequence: TGTGCCGCCAGGGGTCTAGCGGCAGATACGCAGTATTTT.

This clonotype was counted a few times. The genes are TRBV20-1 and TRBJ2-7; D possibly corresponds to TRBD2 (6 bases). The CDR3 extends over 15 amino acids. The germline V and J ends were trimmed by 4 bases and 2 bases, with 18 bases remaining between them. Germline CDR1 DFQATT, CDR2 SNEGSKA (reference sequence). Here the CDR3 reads CSAKMGLDGPYEQYF. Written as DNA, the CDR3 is TGCAGTGCTAAAATGGGACTGGATGGTCCCTACGAGCAGTACTTC.

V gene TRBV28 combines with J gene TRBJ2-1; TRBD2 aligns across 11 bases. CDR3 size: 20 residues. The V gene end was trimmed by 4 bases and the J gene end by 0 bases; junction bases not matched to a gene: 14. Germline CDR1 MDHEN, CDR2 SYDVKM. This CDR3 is CASSSRLAGSPTSSYNEQFF. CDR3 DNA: TGTGCCAGCAGTTCAAGACTAGCGGGATCACCGACAAGCTCCTACAATGAGCAGTTCTTC.

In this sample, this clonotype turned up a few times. CDR3 in amino acids: CASSQSDRSYEQYF. DNA of the CDR3: TGTGCCAGCAGCCAATCCGACAGAAGCTACGAGCAGTACTTC. The J gene is TRBJ2-7, the V gene TRBV3-1, with D maybe TRBD1 (5 bases). Trimming stripped 2 bases from V and 3 bases from J, with 11 bases between. This CDR3 region has 14 residues. Germline loops: CDR1 LGHDT, CDR2 YNNKEL (reference sequence).

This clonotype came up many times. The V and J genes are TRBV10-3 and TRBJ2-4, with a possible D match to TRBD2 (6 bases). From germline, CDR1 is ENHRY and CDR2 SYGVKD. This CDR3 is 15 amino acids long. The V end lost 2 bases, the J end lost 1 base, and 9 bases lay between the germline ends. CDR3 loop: CAISEGGLAKNIQYF. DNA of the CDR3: TGTGCCATCAGTGAGGGGGGACTTGCCAAAAACATTCAGTACTTC.

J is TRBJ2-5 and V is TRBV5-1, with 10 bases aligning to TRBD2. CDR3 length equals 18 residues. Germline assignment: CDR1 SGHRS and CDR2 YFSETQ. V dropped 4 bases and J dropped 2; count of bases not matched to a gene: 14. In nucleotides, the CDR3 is TGCGCCAGCAGCCCCGGTACCCTAGCGGGGGTGAATCAAGAGACCCAGTACTTC. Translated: CASSPGTLAGVNQETQYF.

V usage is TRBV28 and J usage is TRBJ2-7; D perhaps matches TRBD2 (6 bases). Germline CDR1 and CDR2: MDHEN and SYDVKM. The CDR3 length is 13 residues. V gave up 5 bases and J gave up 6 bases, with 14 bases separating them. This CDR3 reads CASSKDRLVEQYF. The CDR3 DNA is TGTGCCAGCAGTAAAGACCGACTAGTCGAGCAGTACTTC.

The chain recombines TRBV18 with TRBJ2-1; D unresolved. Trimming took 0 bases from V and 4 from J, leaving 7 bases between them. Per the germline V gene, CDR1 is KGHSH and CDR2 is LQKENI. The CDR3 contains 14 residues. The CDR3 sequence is CASSPPSKYNEQFF. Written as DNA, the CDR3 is TGTGCCAGCTCACCACCAAGCAAATACAATGAGCAGTTCTTC.

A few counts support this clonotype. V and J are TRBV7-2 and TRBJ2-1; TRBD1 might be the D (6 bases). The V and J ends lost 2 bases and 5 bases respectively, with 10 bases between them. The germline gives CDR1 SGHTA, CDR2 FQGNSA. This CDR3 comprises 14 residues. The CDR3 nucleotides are TGTGCCAGCAGCTTAAAAACAGGGCACAATGAGCAGTTCTTC. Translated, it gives CASSLKTGHNEQFF.

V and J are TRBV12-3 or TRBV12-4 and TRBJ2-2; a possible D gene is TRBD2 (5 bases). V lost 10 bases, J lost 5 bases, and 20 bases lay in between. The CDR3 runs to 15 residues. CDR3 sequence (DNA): TGTGCCATCTCCGGTGGTGGGAGTAGGACCGGGGAGCTGTTTTTT. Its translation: CAISGGGSRTGELFF.

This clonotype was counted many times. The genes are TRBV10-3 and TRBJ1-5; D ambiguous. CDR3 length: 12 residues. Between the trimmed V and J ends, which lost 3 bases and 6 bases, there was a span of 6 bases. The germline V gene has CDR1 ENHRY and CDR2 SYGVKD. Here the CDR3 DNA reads TGTGCCATCAGTGATGTGGGTCAGCCCCAGCATTTT. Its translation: CAISDVGQPQHF.

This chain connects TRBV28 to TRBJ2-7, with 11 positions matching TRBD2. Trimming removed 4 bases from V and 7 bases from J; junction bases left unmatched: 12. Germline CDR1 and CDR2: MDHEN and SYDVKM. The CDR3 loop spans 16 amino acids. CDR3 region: CASSSRFSGRAGEQYF. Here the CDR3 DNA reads TGTGCCAGCAGTTCGAGGTTTAGCGGGAGGGCGGGTGAGCAGTACTTC.

The CDR3 sequence: CASSSQEQGLDTQYF. CDR3 nucleotide sequence: TGTGCCAGCAGCTCGCAGGAACAGGGATTAGATACGCAGTATTTT. The rearrangement uses TRBV7-2 and TRBJ2-3; D might be TRBD1 (6 bases). The germline V gene has CDR1 SGHTA and CDR2 FQGNSA. The CDR3 is made up of 15 amino acids. The V and J ends lost 4 bases and 5 bases respectively, with 16 bases between them.